This T cell receptor beta chain emerged from a study of blood T cells in healthy people across ages. It was with a sample-barcoded 5' primer and a J-beta primer mix that a second PCR of about 6 to 12 cycles was run. A single record per CDR3 protein comes from TCRdb applying MiXCR to the 5' RACE reads. The table includes about 560,000 distinct CDR3 sequences, about 27% detected once. In this sample, this clonotype turned up a few times. Samples each yielded at least 5 micrograms of total RNA. The CDR3 contains 10 residues. CDR1 and CDR2 (germline): DFQATT, SNEGSKA (reference sequence). Trimming left V 5 bases short and J 5 bases short, with 7 bases between. These data also formed part of another study, on T cells of mothers and their children.

This chain links TRBV20-1 with TRBJ2-7; D is unclear. The material sequenced was blood. This TCR was recovered from a boy between 2 and 10 years old in good health. The DNA for the CDR3 is TGCAGTGCTGCTGGGGACGAGCAGTACTTC. It yields the protein CSAAGDEQYF.